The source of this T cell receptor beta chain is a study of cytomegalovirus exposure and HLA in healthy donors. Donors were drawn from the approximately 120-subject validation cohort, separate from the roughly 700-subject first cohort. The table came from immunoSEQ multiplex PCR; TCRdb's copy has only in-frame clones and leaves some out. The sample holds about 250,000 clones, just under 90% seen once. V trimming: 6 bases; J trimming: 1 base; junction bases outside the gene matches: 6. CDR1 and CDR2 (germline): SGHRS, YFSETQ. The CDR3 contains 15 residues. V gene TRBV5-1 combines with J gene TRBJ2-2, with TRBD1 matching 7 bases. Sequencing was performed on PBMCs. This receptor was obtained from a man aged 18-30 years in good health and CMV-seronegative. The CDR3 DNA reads TGCGCCAGCATCCACTCAGGGGGGAACACCGGGGAGCTGTTTTTT. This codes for CASIHSGGNTGELFF.